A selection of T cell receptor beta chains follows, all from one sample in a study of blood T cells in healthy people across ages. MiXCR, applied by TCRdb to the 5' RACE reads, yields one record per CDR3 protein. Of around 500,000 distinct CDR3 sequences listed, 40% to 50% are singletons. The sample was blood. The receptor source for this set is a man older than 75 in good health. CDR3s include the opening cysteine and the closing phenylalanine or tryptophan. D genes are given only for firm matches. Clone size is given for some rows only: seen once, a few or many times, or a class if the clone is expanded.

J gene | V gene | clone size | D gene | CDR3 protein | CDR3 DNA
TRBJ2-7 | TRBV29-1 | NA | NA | CSVEVGSRASEQYF | TGCAGCGTTGAAGTTGGCTCTAGGGCCTCCGAGCAGTACTTC
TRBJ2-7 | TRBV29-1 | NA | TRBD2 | CSVEDLAGVGYNEQYF | TGCAGCGTTGAAGATCTAGCGGGAGTTGGTTACAATGAGCAGTACTTC
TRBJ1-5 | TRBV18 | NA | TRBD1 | CAGSAETGGSQPQHF | TGTGCCGGCTCAGCAGAGACAGGGGGGAGTCAGCCCCAGCATTTT
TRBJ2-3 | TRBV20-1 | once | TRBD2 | CSAGRTSGGAHTQYF | TGCAGTGCTGGAAGGACTAGCGGGGGGGCCCATACGCAGTATTTT
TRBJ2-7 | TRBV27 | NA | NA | CASSFYVGSYEQYF | TGTGCCAGCAGTTTTTATGTAGGCTCCTACGAGCAGTACTTC
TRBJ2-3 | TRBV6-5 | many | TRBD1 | CASSQGAGDTQYF | TGTGCCAGCAGTCAGGGGGCGGGAGATACGCAGTATTTT
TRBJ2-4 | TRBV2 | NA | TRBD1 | CASRWTGGSKNIQYF | TGTGCCAGCCGATGGACAGGGGGCTCCAAAAACATTCAGTACTTC
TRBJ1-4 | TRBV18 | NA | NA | CASSPRTGEEKLFF | TGTGCCAGCTCACCACGAACAGGAGAAGAGAAACTGTTTTTT
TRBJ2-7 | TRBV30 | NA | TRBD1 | CAWSVNGQAAQQYF | TGTGCCTGGAGTGTAAACGGACAGGCTGCTCAGCAGTACTTC
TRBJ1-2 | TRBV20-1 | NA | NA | CSARDEGGRRYTF | TGCAGTGCTAGAGATGAAGGAGGGAGGCGCTACACCTTC
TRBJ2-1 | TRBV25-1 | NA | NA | CASSLSLNEQFF | TGTGCCAGCAGTCTCAGTCTAAATGAGCAGTTCTTC
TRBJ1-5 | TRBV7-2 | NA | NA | CASSRNVNQPQHF | TGTGCCAGCAGCCGCAACGTTAATCAGCCCCAGCATTTC
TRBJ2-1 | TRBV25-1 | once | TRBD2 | CASSVLRGLAGRYNEQFF | TGTGCCAGCAGTGTCCTCCGAGGACTAGCGGGACGATACAATGAGCAGTTCTTC
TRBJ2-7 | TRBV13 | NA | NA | CASLLAYEQYF | TGTGCCAGCCTTCTGGCCTACGAGCAGTACTTC
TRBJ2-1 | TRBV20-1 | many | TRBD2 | CSARPGTSLYNEQFF | TGCAGTGCGCGACCCGGGACTAGCCTCTACAATGAGCAGTTCTTC
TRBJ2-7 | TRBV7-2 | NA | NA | CASTIGAEQYF | TGTGCCAGCACCATAGGGGCCGAGCAGTACTTC
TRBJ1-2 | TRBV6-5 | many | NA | CASSGGYGYTF | TGTGCCAGCAGTGGGGGGTATGGCTACACCTTC
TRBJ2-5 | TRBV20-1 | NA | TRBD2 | CSLPGLASRGNEQYF | TGCAGCCTACCGGGACTAGCGTCAAGGGGCAATGAGCAGTACTTC
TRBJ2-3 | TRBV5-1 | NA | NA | CASSLEHGRSTDTQYF | TGCGCCAGCAGCTTGGAACACGGCAGGAGCACAGATACGCAGTATTTT
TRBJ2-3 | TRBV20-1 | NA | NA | CSASGTSTDTQYF | TGCAGTGCTAGCGGGACTAGCACAGATACGCAGTATTTT
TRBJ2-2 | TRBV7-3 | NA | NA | CASTTHANQATGELFF | TGTGCCAGCACGACCCACGCCAATCAGGCCACCGGGGAGCTGTTTTTT
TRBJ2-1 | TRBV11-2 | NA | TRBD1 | CASSLTGAVNNEQFF | TGTGCCAGCAGCCTCACAGGGGCAGTAAACAATGAGCAGTTCTTC
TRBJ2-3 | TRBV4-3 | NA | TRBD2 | CASSHLAGGRVDTQYF | TGCGCCAGCAGCCATCTAGCGGGAGGGCGGGTAGATACGCAGTATTTT
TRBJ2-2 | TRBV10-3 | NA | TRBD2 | CAIRGSGGLYTGELFF | TGTGCCATCAGGGGTAGCGGGGGCCTTTACACCGGGGAGCTGTTTTTT
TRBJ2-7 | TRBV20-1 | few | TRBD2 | CSARDPMAGGSYEQYF | TGCAGTGCTAGAGATCCCATGGCGGGAGGTTCCTACGAGCAGTACTTC
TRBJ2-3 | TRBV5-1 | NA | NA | CASSLDDIGTDTQYF | TGCGCCAGCAGCTTGGACGACATAGGCACAGATACGCAGTATTTT
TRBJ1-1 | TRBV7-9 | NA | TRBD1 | CASSRLTGTGSRDTEAFF | TGTGCCAGCAGCCGACTTACCGGGACAGGGTCTCGGGACACTGAAGCTTTCTTT
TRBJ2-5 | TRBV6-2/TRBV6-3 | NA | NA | CASSPGRQGTQYF | TGTGCCAGCAGTCCGGGACGGCAAGGGACCCAGTACTTC
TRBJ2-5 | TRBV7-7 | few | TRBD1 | CASSLAGTDQETQYF | TGTGCTAGCAGCTTAGCCGGGACAGATCAAGAGACCCAGTACTTC
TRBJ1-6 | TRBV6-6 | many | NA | CASSPRQDNSPLHF | TGTGCCAGCAGTCCGAGACAAGATAATTCACCCCTCCACTTT
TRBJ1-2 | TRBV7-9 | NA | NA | CASSSGQSNYGYTF | TGTGCCAGCAGTTCTGGACAGTCTAACTATGGCTACACCTTC
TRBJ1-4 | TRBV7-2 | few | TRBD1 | CASSLAPPQGANEKLFF | TGTGCCAGCAGCTTAGCCCCTCCACAGGGGGCGAATGAAAAACTGTTTTTT
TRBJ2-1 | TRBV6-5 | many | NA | CASSLSGTQRNEQFF | TGTGCCAGCAGTCTATCCGGGACACAGAGAAATGAGCAGTTCTTC
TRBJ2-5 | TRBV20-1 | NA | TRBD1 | CSAKRQGTGAERYF | TGCAGTGCTAAACGACAGGGTACCGGGGCCGAGCGGTACTTC
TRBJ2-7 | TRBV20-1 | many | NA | CSARLSEEQYF | TGCAGTGCTAGACTATCGGAGGAGCAGTACTTC
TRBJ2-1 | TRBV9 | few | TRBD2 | CASSVGGGPYNEQFF | TGTGCCAGCAGCGTAGGGGGGGGTCCTTACAATGAGCAGTTCTTC
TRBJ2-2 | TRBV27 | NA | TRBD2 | CASRYSASGSPGELFF | TGTGCCAGCCGATATTCGGCTAGCGGGAGCCCCGGGGAGCTGTTTTTT
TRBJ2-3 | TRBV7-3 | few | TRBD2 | CASSPRLAGLADTQYF | TGTGCCAGCAGCCCACGACTAGCGGGACTTGCAGATACGCAGTATTTT
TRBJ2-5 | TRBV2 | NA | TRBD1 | CASRLPGQQETQYF | TGTGCCAGCAGGTTACCGGGACAGCAAGAGACCCAGTACTTC
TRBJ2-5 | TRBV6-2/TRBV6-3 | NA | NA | CASSRGGVLVVFVDEQYF | TGTGCCAGCAGCCGGGGAGGCGTTTTGGTGGTTTTTGTCGATGAGCAGTACTTC
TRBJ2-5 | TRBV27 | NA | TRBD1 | CASSRQGSSRETQYF | TGTGCCAGCAGCCGACAGGGGTCATCGAGAGAGACCCAGTACTTC
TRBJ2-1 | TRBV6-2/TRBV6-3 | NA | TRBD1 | CASSYPGQGRNEQFF | TGTGCCAGCAGTTATCCGGGACAGGGAAGGAATGAGCAGTTCTTC
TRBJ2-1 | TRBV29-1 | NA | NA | CSVGQALETYNEQFF | TGCAGCGTTGGACAGGCATTAGAAACCTACAATGAGCAGTTCTTC
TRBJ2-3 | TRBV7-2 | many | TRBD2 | CASRQGLAGDTQYF | TGTGCCAGCCGTCAGGGACTAGCGGGAGATACGCAGTATTTT
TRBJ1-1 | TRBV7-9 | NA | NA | CASSFLSQPDTEAFF | TGTGCCAGCAGCTTTCTGTCCCAGCCGGACACTGAAGCTTTCTTT
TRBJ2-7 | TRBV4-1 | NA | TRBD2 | CASSQPLATSGSYEQYF | TGCGCCAGCAGCCAACCCTTGGCGACTAGCGGGAGTTACGAGCAGTACTTC
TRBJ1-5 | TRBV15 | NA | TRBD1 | CATQGQGRDQPQHF | TGTGCCACGCAGGGACAGGGAAGGGATCAGCCCCAGCATTTT
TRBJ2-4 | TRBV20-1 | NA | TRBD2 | CSAPQGTSDIQYF | TGCAGTGCTCCCCAGGGGACTAGCGACATTCAGTACTTC
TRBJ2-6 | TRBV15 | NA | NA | CATSRDEGSGANVLTF | TGTGCCACCAGCAGAGATGAGGGATCTGGGGCCAACGTCCTGACTTTC
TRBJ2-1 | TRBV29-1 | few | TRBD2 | CSASTSGSHNEQFF | TGCAGCGCCTCGACTAGCGGGAGCCACAATGAGCAGTTCTTC
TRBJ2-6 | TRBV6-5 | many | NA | CASSRQTGNSGANVLTF | TGTGCCAGCAGTCGACAGACTGGGAACTCTGGGGCCAACGTCCTGACTTTC